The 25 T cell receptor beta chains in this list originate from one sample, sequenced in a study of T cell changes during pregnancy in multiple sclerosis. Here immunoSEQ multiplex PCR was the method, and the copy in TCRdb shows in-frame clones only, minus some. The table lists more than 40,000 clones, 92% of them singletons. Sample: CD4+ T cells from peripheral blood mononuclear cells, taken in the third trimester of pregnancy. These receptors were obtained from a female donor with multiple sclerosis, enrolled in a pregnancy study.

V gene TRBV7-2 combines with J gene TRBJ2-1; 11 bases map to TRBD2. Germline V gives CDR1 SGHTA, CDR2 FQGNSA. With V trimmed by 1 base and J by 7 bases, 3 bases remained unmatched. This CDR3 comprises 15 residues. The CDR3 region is CASSLERTSGNEQFF. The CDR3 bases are TGTGCCAGCAGCTTAGAACGGACTAGCGGGAATGAGCAGTTCTTC.

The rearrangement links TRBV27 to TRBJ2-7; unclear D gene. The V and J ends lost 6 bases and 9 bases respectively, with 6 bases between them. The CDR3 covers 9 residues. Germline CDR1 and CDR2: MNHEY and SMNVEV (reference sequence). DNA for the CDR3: TGTGCCAGCAGCCCCCTGCAGTACTTC. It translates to CASSPLQYF.

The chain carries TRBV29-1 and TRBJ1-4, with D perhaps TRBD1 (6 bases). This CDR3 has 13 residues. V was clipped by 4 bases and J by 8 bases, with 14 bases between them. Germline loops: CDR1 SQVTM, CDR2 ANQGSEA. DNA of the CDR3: TGCAGCGTTGCTACAGGGTTACGGGAAAAACTGTTTTTT. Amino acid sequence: CSVATGLREKLFF.

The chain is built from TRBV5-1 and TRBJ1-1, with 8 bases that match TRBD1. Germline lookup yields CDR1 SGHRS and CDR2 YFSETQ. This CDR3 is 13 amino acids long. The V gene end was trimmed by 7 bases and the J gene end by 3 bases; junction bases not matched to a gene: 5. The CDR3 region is CASSSTGDTEAFF. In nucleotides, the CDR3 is TGCGCCAGCTCTTCGACAGGGGACACTGAAGCTTTCTTT.

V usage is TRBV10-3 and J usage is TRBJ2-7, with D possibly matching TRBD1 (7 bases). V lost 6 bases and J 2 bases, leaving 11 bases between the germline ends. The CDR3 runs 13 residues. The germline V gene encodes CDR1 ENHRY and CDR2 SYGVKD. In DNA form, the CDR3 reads TGTGCCATCAGCGGCAGGGGGGCCTACGAGCAGTACTTC. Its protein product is CAISGRGAYEQYF.

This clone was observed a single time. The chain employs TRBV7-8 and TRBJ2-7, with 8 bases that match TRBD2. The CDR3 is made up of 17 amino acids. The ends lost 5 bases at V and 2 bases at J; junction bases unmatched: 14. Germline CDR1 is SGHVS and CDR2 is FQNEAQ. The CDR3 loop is CASSADTIRREAYEQYF. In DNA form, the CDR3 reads TGTGCCAGCAGCGCAGATACTATTCGGCGGGAGGCCTACGAGCAGTACTTC.

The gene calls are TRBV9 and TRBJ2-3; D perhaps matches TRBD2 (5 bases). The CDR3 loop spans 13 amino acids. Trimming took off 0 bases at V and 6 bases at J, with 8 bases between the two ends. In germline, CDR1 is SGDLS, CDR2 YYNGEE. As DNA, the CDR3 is TGTGCCAGCAGCGTAGTAGAGGGCGATACGCAGTATTTT. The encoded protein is CASSVVEGDTQYF.

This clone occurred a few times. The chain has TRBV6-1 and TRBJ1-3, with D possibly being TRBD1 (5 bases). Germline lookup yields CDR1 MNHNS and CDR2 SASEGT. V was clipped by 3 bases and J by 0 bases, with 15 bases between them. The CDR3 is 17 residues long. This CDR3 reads CASSELLRGNSGNTIYF. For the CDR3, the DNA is TGTGCCAGCAGTGAGCTCCTAAGGGGAAACTCTGGAAACACCATATATTTT.

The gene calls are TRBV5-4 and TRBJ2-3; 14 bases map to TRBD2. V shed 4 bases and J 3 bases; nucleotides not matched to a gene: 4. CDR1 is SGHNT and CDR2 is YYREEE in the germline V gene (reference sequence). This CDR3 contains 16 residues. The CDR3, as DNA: TGTGCCAGCAGCCCCCGGACTAGCGGGAGGACAGATACGCAGTATTTT. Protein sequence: CASSPRTSGRTDTQYF.

Written as DNA, the CDR3 is TGTGCCAGCGGGACACCATCCTACGAGCAGTACTTC. This translates into CASGTPSYEQYF. The V and J genes are TRBV6-6 and TRBJ2-7; tentative D call: TRBD1 (6 bases). V was shortened by 8 bases and J by 1 base, with 9 bases between the two germline ends. The CDR3 totals 12 residues. In germline, CDR1 is MNHNY, CDR2 SVGAGI (reference sequence).

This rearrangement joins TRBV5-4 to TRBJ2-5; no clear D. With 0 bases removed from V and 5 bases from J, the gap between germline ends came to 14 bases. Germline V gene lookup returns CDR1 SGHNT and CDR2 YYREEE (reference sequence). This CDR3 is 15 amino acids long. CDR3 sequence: CASSLEAGTGETQYF. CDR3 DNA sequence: TGTGCCAGCAGCTTGGAGGCAGGTACTGGCGAGACCCAGTACTTC. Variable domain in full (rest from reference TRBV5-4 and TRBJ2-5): ETGVTQSPTHLIKTRGQQVTLRCSSQSGHNTVSWYQQALGQGPQFIFQYYREEENGRGNFPPRFSGLQFPNYSSELNVNALELDDSALYLCASSLEAGTGETQYFGPGTRLLVL.

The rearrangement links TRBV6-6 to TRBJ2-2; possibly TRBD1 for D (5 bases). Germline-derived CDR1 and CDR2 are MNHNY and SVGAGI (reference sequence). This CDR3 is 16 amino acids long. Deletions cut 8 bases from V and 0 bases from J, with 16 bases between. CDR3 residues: CASFTGAGPNTGELFF. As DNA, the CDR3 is TGTGCCAGCTTTACTGGGGCAGGCCCGAACACCGGGGAGCTGTTTTTT.

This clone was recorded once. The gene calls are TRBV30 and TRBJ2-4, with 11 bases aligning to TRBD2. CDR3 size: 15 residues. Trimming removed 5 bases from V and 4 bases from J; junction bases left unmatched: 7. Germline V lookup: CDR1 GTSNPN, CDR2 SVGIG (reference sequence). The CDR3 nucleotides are TGTGCCTGGGCCACCCCTAGCGGGAGGAAAAACATTCAGTACTTC. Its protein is CAWATPSGRKNIQYF.

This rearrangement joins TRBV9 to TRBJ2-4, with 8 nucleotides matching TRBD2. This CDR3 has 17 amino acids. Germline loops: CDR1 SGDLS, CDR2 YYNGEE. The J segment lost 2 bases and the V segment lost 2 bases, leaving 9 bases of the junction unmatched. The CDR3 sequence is CASSVGPLSGTKNIQYF. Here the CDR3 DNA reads TGTGCCAGCAGCGTGGGCCCCCTTAGCGGGACCAAAAACATTCAGTACTTC.

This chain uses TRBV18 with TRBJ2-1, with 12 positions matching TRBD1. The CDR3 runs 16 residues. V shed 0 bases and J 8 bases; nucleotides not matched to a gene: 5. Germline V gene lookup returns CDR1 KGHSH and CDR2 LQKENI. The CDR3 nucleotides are TGTGCCAGCTCACCACCGGGACAGGGGGCAGGTGATGAGCAGTTCTTC. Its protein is CASSPPGQGAGDEQFF.

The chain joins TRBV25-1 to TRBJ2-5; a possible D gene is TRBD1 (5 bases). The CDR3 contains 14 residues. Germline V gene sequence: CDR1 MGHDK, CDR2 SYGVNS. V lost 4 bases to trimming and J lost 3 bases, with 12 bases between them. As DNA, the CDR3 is TGTGCCAGCAGTGGGGGTGGCAGGGAAGAGACCCAGTACTTC. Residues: CASSGGGREETQYF.

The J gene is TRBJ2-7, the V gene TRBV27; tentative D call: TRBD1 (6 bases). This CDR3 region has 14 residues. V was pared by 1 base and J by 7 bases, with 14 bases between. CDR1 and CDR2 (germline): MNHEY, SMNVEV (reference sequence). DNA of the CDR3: TGTGCCAGCAGTTTATATCGAGGGGGTGGTGAGCAGTACTTC. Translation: CASSLYRGGGEQYF.

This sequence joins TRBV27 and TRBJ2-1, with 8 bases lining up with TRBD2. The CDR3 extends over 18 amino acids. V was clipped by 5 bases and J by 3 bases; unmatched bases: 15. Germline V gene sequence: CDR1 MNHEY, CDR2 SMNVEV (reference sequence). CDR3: CASSPRPPGLEIYNEQFF. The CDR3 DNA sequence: TGTGCCAGCAGTCCACGGCCCCCGGGACTAGAAATCTACAATGAGCAGTTCTTC.

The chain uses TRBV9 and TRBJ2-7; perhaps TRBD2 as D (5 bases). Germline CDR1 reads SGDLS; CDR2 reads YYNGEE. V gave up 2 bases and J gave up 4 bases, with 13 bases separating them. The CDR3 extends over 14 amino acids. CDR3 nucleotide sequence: TGTGCCAGCAGCGTTGGGTCAGGAGGATACGAGCAGTACTTC. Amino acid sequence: CASSVGSGGYEQYF.

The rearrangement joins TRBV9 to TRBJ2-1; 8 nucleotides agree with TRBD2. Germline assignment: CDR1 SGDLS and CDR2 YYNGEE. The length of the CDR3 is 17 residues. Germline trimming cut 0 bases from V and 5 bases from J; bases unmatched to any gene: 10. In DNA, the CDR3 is TGTGCCAGCAGCGTAGACCCTACTAGCGGAGCGCACAATGAGCAGTTCTTC. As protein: CASSVDPTSGAHNEQFF.

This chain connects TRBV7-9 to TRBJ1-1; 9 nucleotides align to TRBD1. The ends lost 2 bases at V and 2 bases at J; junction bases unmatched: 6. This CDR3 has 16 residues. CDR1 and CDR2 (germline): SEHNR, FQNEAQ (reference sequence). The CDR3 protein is CASSLTGTGINTEAFF. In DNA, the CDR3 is TGTGCCAGCAGCTTAACCGGGACAGGGATTAACACTGAAGCTTTCTTT.

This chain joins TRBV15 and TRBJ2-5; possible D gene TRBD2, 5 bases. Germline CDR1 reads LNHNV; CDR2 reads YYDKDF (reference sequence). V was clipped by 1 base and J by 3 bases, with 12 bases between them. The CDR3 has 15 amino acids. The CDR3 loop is CATSRVGSGKETQYF. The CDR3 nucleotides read TGTGCCACCAGCAGAGTTGGATCCGGGAAAGAGACCCAGTACTTC.

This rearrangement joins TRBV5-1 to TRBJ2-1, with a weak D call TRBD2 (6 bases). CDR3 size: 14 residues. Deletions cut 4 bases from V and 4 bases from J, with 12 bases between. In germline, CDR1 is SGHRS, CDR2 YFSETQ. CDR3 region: CASSLGTVYNEQFF. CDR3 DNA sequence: TGCGCCAGCAGCCTCGGGACTGTGTACAATGAGCAGTTCTTC.

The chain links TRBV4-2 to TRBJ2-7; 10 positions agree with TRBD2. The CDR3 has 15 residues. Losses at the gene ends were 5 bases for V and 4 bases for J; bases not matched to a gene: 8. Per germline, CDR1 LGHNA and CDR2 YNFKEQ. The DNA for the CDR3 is TGTGCCAGCAGCTCCCCTAGCGGGAGTAAGTACGAGCAGTACTTC. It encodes CASSSPSGSKYEQYF.

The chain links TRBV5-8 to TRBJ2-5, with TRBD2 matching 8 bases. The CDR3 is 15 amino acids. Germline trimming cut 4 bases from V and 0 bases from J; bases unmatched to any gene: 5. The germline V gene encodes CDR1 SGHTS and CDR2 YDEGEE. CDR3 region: CASSDGTSNQETQYF. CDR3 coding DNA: TGTGCCAGCAGCGACGGGACTAGTAACCAAGAGACCCAGTACTTC.